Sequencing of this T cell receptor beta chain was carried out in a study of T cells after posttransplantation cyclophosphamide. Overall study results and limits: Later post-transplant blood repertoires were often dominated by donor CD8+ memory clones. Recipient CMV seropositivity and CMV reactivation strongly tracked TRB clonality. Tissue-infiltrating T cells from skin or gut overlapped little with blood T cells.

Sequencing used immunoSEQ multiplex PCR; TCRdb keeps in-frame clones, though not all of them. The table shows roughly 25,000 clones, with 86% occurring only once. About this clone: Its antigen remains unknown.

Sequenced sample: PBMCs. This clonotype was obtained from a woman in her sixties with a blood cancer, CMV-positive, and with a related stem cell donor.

The DNA of the CDR3 is TGTGCCAGCACTAGGACAGGGGCTGGAAACACCATATATTTT. It codes for CASTRTGAGNTIYF. The rearrangement uses TRBV6-1 and TRBJ1-3; TRBD1 aligns across 9 bases. This CDR3 has 14 residues. In germline, CDR1 is MNHNS, CDR2 SASEGT. After removal of 7 bases from V and 2 bases from J, the junction contained 3 bases not matched to a gene.